Below, 27 T cell receptor beta chains from the same sample are listed, as sequenced in a study of T cell repertoires in cytomegalovirus infection. TCRdb passed the reads through MiXCR, listing each CDR3 protein once. The data contain roughly 200,000 distinct CDR3 sequences, 8% to 10% of them singletons. Sequencing used PBMCs. The origin of the receptors is a human donor in good health (CMV status not recorded). Some clones in this sample may be carry-over from other donors' samples.

This clonotype has only a few counts. J is TRBJ2-3 and V is TRBV12-3 or TRBV12-4; perhaps TRBD2 as D (5 bases). The germline V and J ends were trimmed by 6 bases and 8 bases, with 18 bases remaining between them. The CDR3 runs to 14 residues. The CDR3 sequence: CASRVPGTLPTQYF. The CDR3 DNA follows: TGTGCCAGCAGGGTCCCGGGAACTCTGCCTACGCAGTATTTT.

In this sample, this clonotype turned up many times. The J gene is TRBJ1-4, the V gene TRBV12-3 or TRBV12-4; 8 bases map to TRBD1. The CDR3 contains 22 residues. V lost 5 bases to trimming and J lost 0 bases; unmatched junction nucleotides: 23. The chain's CDR3 is CASSPEKRQGLSLHSTNEKLFF. For the CDR3, the DNA is TGTGCCAGCAGTCCCGAGAAGAGACAGGGGTTGTCCCTTCATTCAACTAATGAAAAACTGTTTTTT.

The chain links TRBV28 to TRBJ2-3, with a weak D call TRBD2 (5 bases). Germline V gene sequence: CDR1 MDHEN, CDR2 SYDVKM. This CDR3 is 12 amino acids long. Trimming removed 7 bases from V and 2 bases from J, with 7 bases in between. The CDR3 DNA follows: TGTGCCAGCAACGGGGTCACAGATACGCAGTATTTT. Its protein product is CASNGVTDTQYF.

This clonotype has only a few counts. Here the CDR3 reads CSASALQGMLTEAFF. The DNA of the CDR3 is TGCAGTGCTAGTGCTTTACAGGGGATGCTCACTGAAGCTTTCTTT. The gene calls are TRBV20-1 and TRBJ1-1, with TRBD1 matching over 7 bases. V lost 3 bases and J lost 4; bases outside the gene matches: 11. This CDR3 is 15 amino acids long. The germline V gene has CDR1 DFQATT and CDR2 SNEGSKA (reference sequence).

This clonotype was found many times. The chain recombines TRBV6-2 or TRBV6-3 with TRBJ1-1; D remains unclear. Germline V gives CDR1 MNHEY, CDR2 SVGEGT. This CDR3 is 11 amino acids long. Deletions cut 8 bases from V and 5 bases from J, with 9 bases between. This CDR3 is CASLVSTEAFF. The CDR3 nucleotides read TGTGCCAGCTTGGTCTCAACTGAAGCTTTCTTT.

This clonotype turned up a few times. The chain employs TRBV4-3 and TRBJ2-6, with D uncertain. V was pared by 0 bases and J by 0 bases, with 9 bases between. Germline lookup yields CDR1 LGHNA and CDR2 YSLEER. The CDR3 is 17 amino acids. CDR3 loop: CASSQDSLASGANVLTF. The CDR3 DNA is TGCGCCAGCAGCCAAGACAGCCTGGCCTCTGGGGCCAACGTCCTGACTTTC.

The sample holds a few counts of this clonotype. The chain combines TRBV6-2 or TRBV6-3 with TRBJ2-2, with D hard to call. V shed 6 bases and J shed 6 bases, with 11 bases lying between them. The CDR3 sequence is 13 residues long. From germline, CDR1 is MNHEY and CDR2 SVGEGT. CDR3 in amino acids: CASSTPASGELFF. In DNA form, the CDR3 reads TGTGCCAGCAGCACCCCGGCGTCCGGGGAGCTGTTTTTT.

This clonotype was recorded many times. The genes are TRBV7-8 and TRBJ2-7, with D perhaps matching TRBD1 or TRBD2 (5 bases each). The CDR3 consists of 14 residues. Germline assignment: CDR1 SGHVS and CDR2 FQNEAQ. Trimming removed 1 base from V and 6 bases from J, with 13 bases in between. As DNA, the CDR3 is TGTGCCAGCAGCTTAGTTCTGGGGGTTGGCGAGCAGTACTTC. It yields the protein CASSLVLGVGEQYF.

This clonotype was counted at least ten times. The chain links TRBV7-2 to TRBJ2-2; D remains unclear. The CDR3 covers 16 residues. Germline values: CDR1 SGHTA, CDR2 FQGNSA. Trimming pared 5 bases from V and 4 bases from J, leaving 17 bases between. CDR3: CASSLKRQTSTGELFF. The CDR3 DNA sequence: TGTGCCAGCAGCCTAAAACGGCAGACTTCCACCGGGGAGCTGTTTTTT.

In regard to this clonotype: Being one base from a much bigger clone, this may be a read error. The chain carries TRBV29-1 and TRBJ2-5; D is possibly TRBD1 (5 bases). The CDR3 consists of 12 residues. Trimming pared 6 bases from V and 5 bases from J, leaving 13 bases between. Germline V gene data show CDR1 as SQVTM and CDR2 as ANQGSEA. The CDR3 here is CSVNKGRETQYF. CDR3 sequence (DNA): TGCAGCGTAAACAAGGGGCGGGAGACCCAGTACTTC.

This clonotype has a count of ten or more. This chain uses TRBV28 with TRBJ1-4; 10 bases line up with TRBD1. CDR3 length: 17 residues. The V gene's germline CDR1 is MDHEN and CDR2 SYDVKM. The trim removed 5 bases at V and 11 bases at J, leaving 17 bases unmatched. This CDR3 reads CASSPLTAGTGVEKLFF. For the CDR3, the DNA is TGTGCCAGCAGTCCCCTGACCGCCGGGACAGGGGTAGAGAAACTGTTTTTT. Together with reference TRBV28 and TRBJ1-4, the CDR3 gives the full variable domain: DVKVTQSSRYLVKRTGEKVFLECVQDMDHENMFWYRQDPGLGLRLIYFSYDVKMKEKGDIPEGYSVSREKKERFSLILESASTNQTSMYLCASSPLTAGTGVEKLFFGSGTQLSVL.

This clonotype occurred many times. This rearrangement joins TRBV20-1 to TRBJ2-7; D remains unclear. CDR3 length: 13 amino acids. V shed 5 bases and J shed 5 bases, with 16 bases lying between them. CDR1 is DFQATT and CDR2 is SNEGSKA in the germline V gene (reference sequence). The CDR3 sequence: CSAWALAVDEQYF. The DNA of the CDR3 is TGCAGTGCTTGGGCCTTGGCGGTCGACGAGCAGTACTTC.

In this sample, this clonotype turned up once. V and J are TRBV20-1 and TRBJ2-1; 8 nucleotides align to TRBD2. Germline V CDR1 and CDR2: DFQATT, SNEGSKA (reference sequence). Unmatched junction bases numbered 7, after V lost 0 bases and J lost 6 bases. There are 15 residues in the CDR3. The CDR3 DNA reads as TGCAGTGCTAGAGATCCAGCGGGGGAGCTCAATGAGCAGTTCTTC. It is translated as CSARDPAGELNEQFF.

The chain joins TRBV12-3 or TRBV12-4 to TRBJ2-6; D remains unclear. V lost 8 bases and J 4 bases, leaving 9 bases between the germline ends. The CDR3 is 13 residues long. The CDR3 DNA reads TGTGCCAGCTTCCGTTCGGGGGCCAACGTCCTGACTTTC. The encoded protein is CASFRSGANVLTF.

In this sample, this clonotype turned up a few times. The V gene is TRBV7-9, the J gene TRBJ2-5; TRBD1 agrees at 7 bases. The CDR3 sequence is 13 residues long. V dropped 5 bases and J dropped 3; count of bases not matched to a gene: 3. Germline assignment: CDR1 SEHNR and CDR2 FQNEAQ (reference sequence). The CDR3 region has the DNA TGTGCCAGCAGCCAAACAGGGGAAGAGACCCAGTACTTC. Translation gives CASSQTGEETQYF.

This clonotype was detected ten times or more. V usage is TRBV7-2 and J usage is TRBJ2-6; no definite D call. The V and J ends lost 3 bases and 0 bases respectively, with 12 bases between them. Per germline, CDR1 SGHTA and CDR2 FQGNSA. The CDR3 is 17 residues long. This CDR3 reads CASSFLPFASGANVLTF. CDR3 nucleotide sequence: TGTGCCAGCAGCTTTCTTCCGTTTGCCTCTGGGGCCAACGTCCTGACTTTC. The full variable domain, completed using reference TRBV7-2 and TRBJ2-6, is GAGVSQSPSNKVTEKGKDVELRCDPISGHTALYWYRQSLGQGLEFLIYFQGNSAPDKSGLPSDRFSAERTGGSVSTLTIQRTQQEDSAVYLCASSFLPFASGANVLTFGAGSRLTVL.

This clonotype was counted many times. The genes are TRBV20-1 and TRBJ2-3; D could derive from TRBD1 or TRBD2 (5 bases each). This CDR3 contains 14 residues. The germline V and J ends were trimmed by 2 bases and 3 bases, with 12 bases remaining between them. The germline V gene encodes CDR1 DFQATT and CDR2 SNEGSKA (reference sequence). CDR3 coding DNA: TGCAGTGCTAGATCCCCGGGGCGGACAGATACGCAGTATTTT. Its protein is CSARSPGRTDTQYF.

This clonotype occurred many times. The chain is built from TRBV7-2 and TRBJ2-2; 9 nucleotides align to TRBD2. The CDR3 totals 16 residues. In germline, CDR1 is SGHTA, CDR2 FQGNSA. V was clipped by 5 bases and J by 7 bases; unmatched bases: 11. The CDR3 sequence: CASSQGTSLRNGELFF. CDR3 in DNA: TGTGCCAGCAGCCAGGGGACTAGCCTGAGAAACGGGGAGCTGTTTTTT.

This clonotype was found many times. CDR3 sequence (DNA): TGCAGTGCCGTAACCCGGGACTTTGGTGAAAAACTGTTTTTT. Encoded protein: CSAVTRDFGEKLFF. The gene calls are TRBV20-1 and TRBJ1-4, with D possibly matching TRBD1 (5 bases). The CDR3 sequence is 14 residues long. Germline CDR1 is DFQATT and CDR2 is SNEGSKA (reference sequence). V lost 6 bases and J 7 bases, leaving 18 bases between the germline ends.

At least ten counts were recorded for this clonotype. This sequence joins TRBV7-2 and TRBJ2-1; D possibly matches TRBD1 or TRBD2 (7 bases each). V was clipped by 2 bases and J by 2 bases, with 19 bases between them. CDR3 length: 18 residues. Looked up from germline, CDR1 is SGHTA and CDR2 is FQGNSA. The CDR3 coding sequence is TGTGCCAGCAGCTTAAACTGGGTCAGGGGGAGGGCCTACAATGAGCAGTTCTTC. Residues: CASSLNWVRGRAYNEQFF.

In its sample, this clonotype was seen a few times. V and J are TRBV6-2 or TRBV6-3 and TRBJ1-1; D gene unclear. Germline V gives CDR1 MNHEY, CDR2 SVGEGT. The V and J ends lost 10 bases and 10 bases respectively, with 22 bases between them. The CDR3 runs 13 residues. The CDR3 is CATLVKTGLSAFF. The CDR3 nucleotides are TGTGCCACACTCGTAAAAACCGGGCTCTCAGCTTTCTTT.

This clonotype was picked up a small number of times. The V and J genes are TRBV4-1 and TRBJ1-5; tentatively, D is TRBD1 (6 bases). The ends were cut back, 0 bases at V and 7 bases at J, with 13 bases in the middle. Per the germline V gene, CDR1 is MGHRA and CDR2 is YSYEKL. The CDR3 is 15 amino acids. The CDR3 nucleotides read TGCGCCAGCAGCCAAGATATACAGGGAAAACAGCCCCAGCATTTT. Protein: CASSQDIQGKQPQHF.

J is TRBJ2-3 and V is TRBV7-2; 10 bases align to TRBD2. The CDR3 covers 16 residues. The trim removed 5 bases at V and 1 base at J, leaving 6 bases unmatched. The germline gives CDR1 SGHTA, CDR2 FQGNSA. The CDR3 spells CASSRRTSGRTDTQYF. The CDR3 DNA reads TGTGCCAGCAGCCGTCGGACTAGCGGCCGCACAGATACGCAGTATTTT. Complete variable domain (other parts from reference TRBV7-2 and TRBJ2-3): GAGVSQSPSNKVTEKGKDVELRCDPISGHTALYWYRQSLGQGLEFLIYFQGNSAPDKSGLPSDRFSAERTGGSVSTLTIQRTQQEDSAVYLCASSRRTSGRTDTQYFGPGTRLTVL.

This clonotype was seen at least ten times. V gene TRBV20-1 combines with J gene TRBJ2-4, with 8 bases identical to TRBD1. Germline V gene data show CDR1 as DFQATT and CDR2 as SNEGSKA (reference sequence). The CDR3 extends over 15 amino acids. Germline trimming cut 5 bases from V and 6 bases from J; bases unmatched to any gene: 12. The CDR3 region has the DNA TGCAGTGCTGGCCTCGGGACAGGTGGTGGAAACATTCAGTACTTC. This encodes CSAGLGTGGGNIQYF.

This clonotype was detected only a few times. This sequence joins TRBV7-6 and TRBJ1-2; 8 nucleotides match TRBD1. This CDR3 has 13 amino acids. Germline CDR1 SGHVS, CDR2 FNYEAQ. The V and J ends lost 5 bases and 6 bases, in that order; junction bases with no gene match: 5. The CDR3 DNA is TGTGCCAGCAGCCTGGACAGGGAAGATGGCTACACCTTC. This encodes CASSLDREDGYTF.

This clonotype was observed a few times. The rearrangement joins TRBV7-9 to TRBJ2-1; 7 bases map to TRBD2. V dropped 6 bases and J dropped 5; count of bases not matched to a gene: 10. Germline CDR1 and CDR2: SEHNR and FQNEAQ (reference sequence). This CDR3 is built from 15 residues. The CDR3 DNA follows: TGTGCCAGCAGTCAAGGGGAGGGTGAAAACAATGAGCAGTTCTTC. The encoded protein is CASSQGEGENNEQFF.

This clonotype showed up many times. The genes are TRBV5-6 and TRBJ2-1, with TRBD2 matching over 7 bases. CDR3 length: 16 residues. V lost 0 bases, J lost 5 bases, and 8 bases stayed unmatched. Germline values: CDR1 SGHDT, CDR2 YYEEEE. CDR3 sequence (DNA): TGTGCCAGCAGCTTGGGCCCTACTGGGACTAACAATGAGCAGTTCTTC. It codes for CASSLGPTGTNNEQFF. Variable domain in full (rest from reference TRBV5-6 and TRBJ2-1): DAGVTQSPTHLIKTRGQQVTLRCSPKSGHDTVSWYQQALGQGPQFIFQYYEEEERQRGNFPDRFSGHQFPNYSSELNVNALLLGDSALYLCASSLGPTGTNNEQFFGPGTRLTVL.